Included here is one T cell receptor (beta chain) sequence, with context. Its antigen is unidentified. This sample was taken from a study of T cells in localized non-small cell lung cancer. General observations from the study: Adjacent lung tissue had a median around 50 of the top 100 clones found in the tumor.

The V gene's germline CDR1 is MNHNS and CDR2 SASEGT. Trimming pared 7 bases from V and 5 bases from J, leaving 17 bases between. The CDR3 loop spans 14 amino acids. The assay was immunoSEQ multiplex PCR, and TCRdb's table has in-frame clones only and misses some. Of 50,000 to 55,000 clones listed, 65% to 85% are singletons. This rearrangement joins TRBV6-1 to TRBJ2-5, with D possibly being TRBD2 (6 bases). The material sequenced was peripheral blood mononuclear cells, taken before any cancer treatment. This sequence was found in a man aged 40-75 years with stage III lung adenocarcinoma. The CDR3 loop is CASNRDWTRETQYF. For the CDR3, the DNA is TGTGCCAGCAACCGGGACTGGACCAGGGAGACCCAGTACTTC.